Following are 21 T cell receptor beta chains from one sample sequenced in a study of molecular identifiers for immune sequencing clone quantification (dated 2018 in TCRdb). Library prep was done by PCR. Sequencing instrument: Illumina HiSeq 4000. TCRdb reanalyzed the raw reads on its own, using fastp at Q25 for trimming and MiXCR for clone calling, and kept in-frame beta chains. Rows matching on CDR3 protein sequence are summarized as one entry with the most common DNA and genes. Counted in this sample were 88,000 or so distinct CDR3 sequences; over 20% of them appeared once. The ten largest clones take up approximately 1% of the sample. The sample consisted of naive CD8+ T cells from blood, with Jurkat cell RNA spiked in. The cell subset or site label corresponds to: FACS-sorted CD8+CD4-CCR7+CD45RA+ naive T cells. These receptors were obtained from a human donor in good health. Some libraries in this study had Jurkat cell RNA spiked in.

In this sample, this clonotype turned up many times. The V call is TRBV20-1, the J call TRBJ1-5, with D possibly being TRBD1 (5 bases). Germline CDR1 DFQATT, CDR2 SNEGSKA (reference sequence). V shed 0 bases and J shed 4 bases, with 10 bases lying between them. The CDR3 has 14 amino acids. The CDR3, as DNA: TGCAGTGCTAGAGATCCGGGACCGAATCAGCCCCAGCATTTT. This gives the protein CSARDPGPNQPQHF.

This chain links TRBV4-3 with TRBJ1-5, with 8 positions matching TRBD1. Germline trimming cut 1 base from V and 6 bases from J; bases unmatched to any gene: 5. CDR1 is LGHNA and CDR2 is YSLEER in the germline V gene. The length of the CDR3 is 15 residues. The CDR3, as DNA: TGCGCCAGCAGCCAAGGGACAGGGTATAGTCAGCCCCAGCATTTT. This sequence encodes CASSQGTGYSQPQHF.

The chain carries TRBV14 and TRBJ2-7; no clear D gene. This CDR3 comprises 15 residues. V was shortened by 4 bases and J by 3 bases, with 16 bases between the two germline ends. Looked up from germline, CDR1 is SGHDN and CDR2 is FVKESK. The CDR3 loop reads CASSPPGTALYEQYF. The CDR3 nucleotides are TGTGCCAGCAGCCCGCCTGGTACAGCCCTCTACGAGCAGTACTTC.

Only a few counts were recorded for this clonotype. The genes are TRBV11-2 and TRBJ1-1; D remains unclear. This CDR3 comprises 13 residues. V was clipped by 5 bases and J by 1 base, with 8 bases between them. CDR1 and CDR2 (germline): SGHAT, FQNNGV. The DNA for the CDR3 is TGTGCCAGCAGCCACCGTCCGAACACTGAAGCTTTCTTT. The encoded protein is CASSHRPNTEAFF.

A note on this clonotype: Possible read error: a much larger clone is one base away. The V and J genes are TRBV12-3 or TRBV12-4 and TRBJ1-1; the D is unclear. Between the trimmed V and J ends, which lost 5 bases and 1 base, there was a span of 8 bases. The CDR3 is 13 amino acids. This CDR3 reads CASSPGTNTEAFF. The CDR3 DNA sequence: TGTGCCAGCAGTCCCGGCACGAACACTGAAGCTTTCTTT.

This chain uses TRBV27 with TRBJ2-1; either TRBD1 or TRBD2 may fit D (6 bases each). Trimming took off 2 bases at V and 5 bases at J, with 13 bases between the two ends. The CDR3 contains 15 residues. Germline V lookup: CDR1 MNHEY, CDR2 SMNVEV (reference sequence). CDR3 loop: CASSLRGHSNNEQFF. The CDR3 bases are TGTGCCAGCAGTTTACGGGGGCACTCGAACAATGAGCAGTTCTTC.

This clonotype was observed a handful of times. The V call is TRBV28, the J call TRBJ2-2; the D gene could be TRBD1 or TRBD2 (5 bases each). CDR1 is MDHEN, CDR2 SYDVKM, per germline. Trimming took 6 bases from V and 4 from J, leaving 18 bases between them. The CDR3 runs 16 residues. In DNA form, the CDR3 reads TGTGCCAGCAGCCTCTCTACCAGGGCGGGCACCGGGGAGCTGTTTTTT. Amino acids: CASSLSTRAGTGELFF.

This clonotype was observed many times. This rearrangement joins TRBV7-2 to TRBJ1-5; possibly TRBD1 for D (5 bases). The germline gives CDR1 SGHTA, CDR2 FQGNSA. CDR3 length: 20 residues. Trimming took off 1 base at V and 1 base at J, with 23 bases between the two ends. In nucleotides, the CDR3 is TGTGCCAGCAGCTTAGTCGGTCGGGTTCAGATGGACATAAGCAATCAGCCCCAGCATTTT. Its translation is CASSLVGRVQMDISNQPQHF.

The chain has TRBV7-2 and TRBJ2-1, with D unresolved. V dropped 1 base and J dropped 7 bases, with 11 bases sitting between them. CDR1 SGHTA and CDR2 FQGNSA come from the germline V gene. CDR3 size: 14 residues. The CDR3 loop reads CASSLVVLGNEQFF. CDR3 sequence (DNA): TGTGCCAGCAGCTTAGTAGTGCTGGGAAATGAGCAGTTCTTC.

Concerning this clonotype itself: Mismatch with germline at one junction end may stem from a read error. The rearrangement links TRBV29-1 to TRBJ2-5; TRBD1 matches at 7 bases. From germline, CDR1 is SQVTM and CDR2 ANQGSEA. This CDR3 has 15 amino acids. The CDR3 DNA is TGTAGCGTTGAAGATCAGGCAGGGGGATCGGAGACCCAGAACTTC. The encoded protein is CSVEDQAGGSETQNF.

The chain couples TRBV7-9 to TRBJ2-7; 7 bases agree with TRBD1. This CDR3 contains 16 residues. After removal of 0 bases from V and 0 bases from J, the junction contained 5 bases not matched to a gene. CDR1 and CDR2 from the germline V gene are SEHNR and FQNEAQ (reference sequence). The CDR3 sequence is CASSLARGLASYEQYF. The CDR3 nucleotides read TGTGCCAGCAGCTTAGCCAGGGGGTTGGCCTCCTACGAGCAGTACTTC.

For this clonotype: This sequence may be a read error, since a much larger clone differs from it by one base. The chain's CDR3 is CSAGLDRTTGELFF. CDR3 sequence (DNA): TGCAGTGCTGGCCTCGACAGAACCACCGGGGAGCTGTTTTTT. The chain links TRBV20-1 to TRBJ2-2; maybe TRBD1 (5 bases). Germline V lookup: CDR1 DFQATT, CDR2 SNEGSKA (reference sequence). V was trimmed by 5 bases and J by 4 bases, leaving 14 bases between them. CDR3 size: 14 residues.

This clonotype was counted a few times. The chain links TRBV18 to TRBJ2-7, with 7 bases fitting TRBD2. The J segment lost 1 base and the V segment lost 0 bases, leaving 6 bases of the junction unmatched. Germline CDR1 KGHSH, CDR2 LQKENI. This CDR3 comprises 16 residues. The CDR3 nucleotides are TGTGCCAGCTCACCACCGGGGAGGGCCCGATCCTACGAGCAGTACTTC. It codes for CASSPPGRARSYEQYF.

This clonotype was observed at least ten times. The J gene is TRBJ1-5, the V gene TRBV2; no clear D gene. Between the trimmed V and J ends, which lost 0 bases and 1 base, there was a span of 7 bases. Germline loops: CDR1 SNHLY, CDR2 FYNNEI. This CDR3 has 15 residues. The CDR3 sequence: CASSEAVQSNQPQHF. Written as DNA, the CDR3 is TGTGCCAGCAGTGAAGCGGTACAGAGCAATCAGCCCCAGCATTTT.

This clonotype was detected once. V gene TRBV12-3 or TRBV12-4 combines with J gene TRBJ2-5; D is unresolved. The V end was cut by 5 bases, the J end by 13 bases, with 17 bases between. The CDR3 sequence is 12 residues long. The CDR3 region is CASSIGKGTLYF. CDR3 DNA sequence: TGTGCCAGCAGTATAGGGAAGGGCACGTTGTACTTC.

The gene calls are TRBV13 and TRBJ1-5; D not certain. The germline V gene has CDR1 PRHDT and CDR2 FYEKMQ (reference sequence). With 0 bases removed from V and 7 bases from J, the gap between germline ends came to 10 bases. There are 14 residues in the CDR3. CDR3 sequence: CASSLGTAKQPQHF. In DNA, the CDR3 is TGTGCCAGCAGCTTAGGGACTGCTAAACAGCCCCAGCATTTT.

This clonotype is termed medium-sized (0.01 to 0.1%). V gene TRBV23-1 combines with J gene TRBJ2-4; the D gene is possibly TRBD1 (6 bases). TRBV23-1 is an open reading frame whose function is uncertain. CDR3 length equals 16 residues. Trimming stripped 3 bases from V and 1 base from J, with 13 bases between. CDR3 loop: CASSHWGRWAKNIQYF. The DNA for the CDR3 is TGCGCCAGCAGTCATTGGGGGCGATGGGCCAAAAACATTCAGTACTTC.

This clonotype was counted at least ten times. The V and J genes are TRBV5-4 and TRBJ2-7; 7 nucleotides agree with TRBD2. V dropped 0 bases and J dropped 0; count of bases not matched to a gene: 3. The CDR3 is made up of 15 amino acids. The germline V gene has CDR1 SGHNT and CDR2 YYREEE (reference sequence). CDR3 amino acids: CASSLDGGVSYEQYF. The CDR3 DNA sequence: TGTGCCAGCAGCTTGGATGGGGGGGTCTCCTACGAGCAGTACTTC.

The chain recombines TRBV13 with TRBJ1-4, with TRBD1 matching over 8 bases. This CDR3 region has 15 residues. The V gene's germline CDR1 is PRHDT and CDR2 FYEKMQ (reference sequence). With V trimmed by 5 bases and J by 7 bases, 9 bases remained unmatched. The CDR3 spells CASSPYRGRGEKLFF. The DNA for the CDR3 is TGTGCCAGCAGCCCCTACAGGGGGAGAGGTGAAAAACTGTTTTTT.

This clonotype was counted between two and nine times. The CDR3 sequence: CASSFSLDGTGELFF. In DNA form, the CDR3 reads TGTGCCAGCAGTTTTTCACTAGATGGCACCGGGGAGCTGTTTTTT. The chain combines TRBV12-3 or TRBV12-4 with TRBJ2-2, with D perhaps TRBD2 (5 bases). The CDR3 is 15 residues long. V lost 3 bases to trimming and J lost 4 bases, with 12 bases between them.

This clonotype was found many times. V gene TRBV12-3 or TRBV12-4 combines with J gene TRBJ2-7; 8 positions agree with TRBD2. The V and J ends lost 3 bases and 2 bases, in that order; junction bases with no gene match: 12. This CDR3 comprises 17 residues. Here the CDR3 DNA reads TGTGCCAGCAGTTTCGGGCTAGCGGGTGAAATCACCTACGAGCAGTACTTC. This encodes CASSFGLAGEITYEQYF.